The 29 T cell receptor beta chains below all came from one sample that was sequenced in a study of blood T cell repertoires in COVID-19. Only in-frame clones appear in the TCRdb table, and some are missing; sequencing was by immunoSEQ multiplex PCR. The sample lists about 72,000 clones; around 86% were seen once. Material for sequencing was peripheral blood. These receptor sequences come from a woman aged 55-75 years with acute or convalescent COVID-19.

This clone was found a few times. This sequence joins TRBV6-1 and TRBJ1-2; 7 nucleotides agree with TRBD1. Looked up from germline, CDR1 is MNHNS and CDR2 is SASEGT. This CDR3 comprises 16 residues. J gave up 3 bases and V 3 bases, and 10 bases lay outside the gene matches. CDR3 region: CASSDRGRSSDYGYTF. The CDR3 DNA reads as TGTGCCAGCAGTGACAGGGGGAGGAGTAGTGACTATGGCTACACCTTC.

Points on this clone: Other nucleotide sequences from this sample produce the same CDR3. The chain employs TRBV4-1 and TRBJ2-7; a weak D match, TRBD2 (7 bases). The CDR3 is 14 amino acids. V shed 1 base and J shed 6 bases, with 13 bases lying between them. Germline CDR1 and CDR2: MGHRA and YSYEKL. Here the CDR3 DNA reads TGCGCCAGCAGCCAAGGAGGGGGGGCGGGCGAGCAGTACTTC. As protein: CASSQGGGAGEQYF.

This chain links TRBV24-1 with TRBJ1-5, with D perhaps TRBD1 (5 bases). The V end lost 0 bases, the J end lost 3 bases, and 11 bases lay between the germline ends. The germline gives CDR1 KGHDR, CDR2 SFDVKD. The CDR3 extends over 16 amino acids. Written as DNA, the CDR3 is TGTGCCACCAGTGATTTGGGACACAGGCACAATCAGCCCCAGCATTTT. Amino acid sequence: CATSDLGHRHNQPQHF.

The gene calls are TRBV24-1 and TRBJ2-2; no clear D gene. The V gene lost 5 bases and the J gene lost 4 bases, with 7 bases spanning the gap. The CDR3 is 13 amino acids. CDR1 and CDR2 from the germline V gene are KGHDR and SFDVKD. CDR3 residues: CATSGPGTGELFF. The CDR3 nucleotides read TGTGCCACCAGTGGCCCGGGCACCGGGGAGCTGTTTTTT.

The CDR3 loop is CASATGYNEQFF. CDR3 DNA: TGCGCCAGCGCAACAGGCTACAATGAGCAGTTCTTC. V usage is TRBV5-1 and J usage is TRBJ2-1, with D tentatively TRBD1 (5 bases). The V gene lost 7 bases and the J gene lost 3 bases, with 8 bases spanning the gap. CDR1 SGHRS and CDR2 YFSETQ come from the germline V gene. The CDR3 sequence is 12 residues long.

This clone came up a few times. This chain joins TRBV5-1 and TRBJ2-2; TRBD2 matches 12 bases. This CDR3 contains 19 residues. In germline, CDR1 is SGHRS, CDR2 YFSETQ. V shed 2 bases and J 5 bases; nucleotides not matched to a gene: 13. The DNA for the CDR3 is TGCGCCAGCAGCTTTATCGGGTCGTCTAGCGGGGGGGCGACCGGGGAGCTGTTTTTT. Translation: CASSFIGSSSGGATGELFF. The full variable domain, in which reference TRBV5-1 and TRBJ2-2 provide the parts outside the CDR3, is KAGVTQTPRYLIKTRGQQVTLSCSPISGHRSVSWYQQTPGQGLQFLFEYFSETQRNKGNFPGRFSGRQFSNSRSEMNVSTLELGDSALYLCASSFIGSSSGGATGELFFGEGSRLTVL.

This clone was recorded a few times. The rearrangement links TRBV7-9 to TRBJ1-2; the match to TRBD1 covers 9 bases. There are 12 residues in the CDR3. The ends lost 8 bases at V and 7 bases at J; junction bases unmatched: 5. Germline V gene data show CDR1 as SEHNR and CDR2 as FQNEAQ (reference sequence). The DNA for the CDR3 is TGTGCCAGCGGGGACAGGGACCGTGGCTACACCTTC. Its protein is CASGDRDRGYTF. Based on the CDR3 plus reference TRBV7-9 and TRBJ1-2, the full variable domain is DTGVSQNPRHKITKRGQNVTFRCDPISEHNRLYWYRQTLGQGPEFLTYFQNEAQLEKSRLLSDRFSAERPKGSFSTLEIQRTEQGDSAMYLCASGDRDRGYTFGSGTRLTVV.

The rearrangement joins TRBV2 to TRBJ1-2; the D gene is possibly TRBD1 (5 bases). This CDR3 contains 12 residues. The germline V gene encodes CDR1 SNHLY and CDR2 FYNNEI. Trimming left V 7 bases short and J 4 bases short, with 10 bases between. The CDR3 protein is CASITGPYGYTF. The CDR3 coding sequence is TGTGCCAGCATTACAGGTCCCTATGGCTACACCTTC.

The rearrangement joins TRBV21-1 to TRBJ2-7; the D call in the table, TRBD2, was not verified against the DNA. TRBV21-1 is an annotated pseudogene. The CDR3 is 16 amino acids. The CDR3 DNA sequence: TGTGCCAGCAGTCCTACGGCGGCAGCGGTGGTCTACGAGCAGTACTTC. It codes for CASSPTAAAVVYEQYF.

The chain couples TRBV18 to TRBJ2-5; perhaps TRBD1 as D (6 bases). The CDR3 is made up of 16 amino acids. Trimming cost V 3 bases and J 2 bases, with 16 bases left between them. Germline assignment: CDR1 KGHSH and CDR2 LQKENI. This chain's CDR3 is CASSPGDMGFQETQYF. DNA of the CDR3: TGTGCCAGCTCACCTGGGGACATGGGGTTTCAAGAGACCCAGTACTTC.

In this sample, this clone turned up a few times. The chain carries TRBV10-2 and TRBJ1-2; TRBD1 is a possible D gene (6 bases). Trimming removed 5 bases at V and 4 bases at J, with 11 bases between. Germline-derived CDR1 and CDR2 are WSHSY and SAAADI. The CDR3 is 13 residues long. CDR3 region: CASSPDRSYGYTF. DNA of the CDR3: TGCGCCAGCAGTCCCGACAGGAGCTATGGCTACACCTTC.

This clone was counted a single time. Other DNA sequences of this sample code for an identical CDR3. The rearrangement links TRBV28 to TRBJ1-5, with 7 bases identical to TRBD1. The CDR3 sequence is 12 residues long. CDR1 is MDHEN and CDR2 is SYDVKM in the germline V gene. J lost 4 bases, V lost 7 bases, and 1 base had no gene match. The CDR3 loop is CASTGGNQPQHF. As DNA, the CDR3 is TGTGCCAGCACAGGGGGGAATCAGCCCCAGCATTTT.

The chain carries TRBV5-6 and TRBJ2-7, with 8 positions matching TRBD1. J was trimmed by 6 bases and V by 4 bases; bases with no gene match: 15. The CDR3 spans 16 residues. CDR1 and CDR2 from the germline V gene are SGHDT and YYEEEE. CDR3 sequence (DNA): TGTGCCAGCAGCCCGAGGCCCGACAGGGGAGTCGGCGAGCAGTACTTC. Protein: CASSPRPDRGVGEQYF.

V is TRBV6-5 and J is TRBJ1-4, with unresolved D. CDR1 is MNHEY and CDR2 is SVGAGI in the germline V gene. The CDR3 covers 13 residues. V shed 8 bases and J shed 5 bases, with 12 bases lying between them. CDR3 DNA: TGTGCCAGCCGTCTACAGAGAAATGAAAAACTGTTTTTT. Translated: CASRLQRNEKLFF.

The rearrangement joins TRBV19 to TRBJ1-5; TRBD1 is a possible D gene (6 bases). This CDR3 region has 16 residues. With 2 bases removed from V and 3 bases from J, the gap between germline ends came to 14 bases. The V gene's germline CDR1 is LNHDA and CDR2 SQIVND (reference sequence). For the CDR3, the DNA is TGTGCCAGTAGTATACTCGGACAGAATTCCAATCAGCCCCAGCATTTT. It translates to CASSILGQNSNQPQHF.

This chain links TRBV10-1 with TRBJ2-5, with TRBD2 matching 11 bases. V lost 7 bases, J lost 2 bases, and 12 bases stayed unmatched. This CDR3 contains 17 residues. The germline V gene encodes CDR1 WNHNN and CDR2 SYGVQD (reference sequence). The CDR3 nucleotides read TGCGCCAGCAAGACTAGCGGGGCGATAGCAGCACAAGAGACCCAGTACTTC. Translated, it gives CASKTSGAIAAQETQYF.

The J gene is TRBJ1-4, the V gene TRBV2; D not resolved. Looked up from germline, CDR1 is SNHLY and CDR2 is FYNNEI. The CDR3 runs to 16 residues. Trimming pared 7 bases from V and 4 bases from J, leaving 19 bases between. CDR3 DNA: TGTGCCAGCAAGGGAGGGAGCTCGACCCGTAATGAAAAACTGTTTTTT. It translates to CASKGGSSTRNEKLFF.

CDR3 in DNA: TGTGCCAGCCCGGGACAGTTGAAGTTTTTTGTGCCCTACGAGCAGTACTTC. It specifies CASPGQLKFFVPYEQYF. The chain combines TRBV21-1 with TRBJ2-7; the D call in the table, TRBD1, was not verified against the DNA. TRBV21-1 is shown as a pseudogene. The CDR3 runs to 17 residues.

The chain's CDR3 is CASKQGSTDTQYF. The CDR3 coding sequence is TGTGCCAGCAAACAGGGGAGCACAGATACGCAGTATTTT. The V gene is TRBV12-3 or TRBV12-4, the J gene TRBJ2-3; TRBD1 aligns across 7 bases. This CDR3 contains 13 residues. J was trimmed by 0 bases and V by 7 bases; bases with no gene match: 1.

The genes are TRBV19 and TRBJ1-3; 7 nucleotides match TRBD1. With V trimmed by 3 bases and J by 4 bases, 6 bases remained unmatched. This CDR3 region has 15 residues. Germline V gives CDR1 LNHDA, CDR2 SQIVND (reference sequence). In DNA, the CDR3 is TGTGCCAGTAGTATTCAAGCAGGGGGAGGAAACACCATATATTTT. It is translated as CASSIQAGGGNTIYF.

This rearrangement joins TRBV5-1 to TRBJ2-5; 9 bases line up with TRBD2. V shed 0 bases and J 2 bases; nucleotides not matched to a gene: 5. The germline CDR1 and CDR2 sequences are SGHRS and YFSETQ. This CDR3 contains 16 residues. CDR3 sequence reads: CASSLGSGGLQETQYF. The CDR3 DNA sequence: TGCGCCAGCAGCTTGGGGAGCGGGGGGCTGCAAGAGACCCAGTACTTC.

This chain connects TRBV7-9 to TRBJ2-7; D unresolved. The CDR3 loop spans 12 amino acids. Germline V gene lookup returns CDR1 SEHNR and CDR2 FQNEAQ (reference sequence). Trimming shortened V by 2 bases and J by 3 bases, and 5 bases separated the two germline ends. CDR3 sequence: CASSLSFYEQYF. CDR3 bases: TGTGCCAGCAGCTTAAGCTTCTACGAGCAGTACTTC.

The rearrangement links TRBV6-6 to TRBJ1-1; no clear D gene. Germline V gene data show CDR1 as MNHNY and CDR2 as SVGAGI (reference sequence). The CDR3 consists of 12 residues. V was cut by 4 bases and J by 6 bases, with 9 bases left in between. The CDR3 loop is CASSSREPEAFF. As DNA, the CDR3 is TGTGCCAGCAGTTCACGGGAGCCTGAAGCTTTCTTT.

This clone has only one observation. Written as DNA, the CDR3 is TGTGCCAGCAGTTCCAGGTCAAGCTCTGGAAACACCATATATTTT. It encodes CASSSRSSSGNTIYF. The V and J genes are TRBV6-6 and TRBJ1-3; no firm D call. In germline, CDR1 is MNHNY, CDR2 SVGAGI (reference sequence). V lost 4 bases to trimming and J lost 0 bases, with 10 bases between them. This CDR3 is built from 15 residues.

V and J are TRBV28 and TRBJ2-2; D is possibly TRBD1 (5 bases). The CDR3 is 13 residues long. Trimming took 3 bases from V and 7 from J, leaving 9 bases between them. Germline CDR1 and CDR2: MDHEN and SYDVKM. Written as DNA, the CDR3 is TGTGCCAGCAGTTTGGTAGGGGACGGGGAGCTGTTTTTT. Translating gives CASSLVGDGELFF.

V and J are TRBV20-1 and TRBJ1-6, with TRBD1 matching over 8 bases. Trimming removed 3 bases from V and 5 bases from J; junction bases left unmatched: 3. The CDR3 runs 14 residues. Germline CDR1 reads DFQATT; CDR2 reads SNEGSKA (reference sequence). As DNA, the CDR3 is TGCAGTGCTAGTCCGGGACAGGATAATTCACCCCTCCACTTT. Translating it yields CSASPGQDNSPLHF.

This chain joins TRBV18 and TRBJ1-5, with D maybe TRBD1 (5 bases). The CDR3 has 17 amino acids. From germline, CDR1 is KGHSH and CDR2 LQKENI. V lost 2 bases and J 4 bases, leaving 18 bases between the germline ends. As DNA, the CDR3 is TGTGCCAGCTCACCAGAGGTCCAGGGAACGACTAATCAGCCCCAGCATTTT. Translating it yields CASSPEVQGTTNQPQHF.

The rearrangement uses TRBV7-9 and TRBJ1-1, with D unresolved. The V end lost 8 bases, the J end lost 5 bases, and 15 bases lay between the germline ends. The CDR3 covers 13 residues. Germline CDR1 SEHNR, CDR2 FQNEAQ (reference sequence). CDR3 sequence (DNA): TGTGCCAGCGGAGCCGAGAAGCATACTGAAGCTTTCTTT. Amino acids: CASGAEKHTEAFF.

The chain carries TRBV6-5 and TRBJ2-1, with 7 nucleotides matching TRBD1. The CDR3 length is 14 residues. The V segment lost 10 bases and the J segment 3 bases; nucleotides outside the gene matches: 9. CDR1 is MNHEY, CDR2 SVGAGI, per germline. The CDR3 DNA is TGTGCCACCCACAGGGGAGAGGGCTACAATGAGCAGTTCTTC. Translation gives CATHRGEGYNEQFF.